Listed below are T cell receptor beta chains from one sample, sequenced in a study of memory CD4+ T cells and cytomegalovirus serostatus. Method: immunoSEQ multiplex PCR; TCRdb's copy keeps in-frame clones and lacks some. The sample carries tens of thousands of clones, about 81% recorded once. Sample: memory CD4+ T cells from blood. These receptors all stem from an adult in good health and CMV-seronegative. Each CDR3 is given with its conserved first and last residue.

v_gene: TRBV6-6; j_gene: TRBJ1-5; CDR3aa: CASRTGDNQPQHF
v_gene: TRBV30; j_gene: TRBJ1-5; CDR3aa: CAWSWKGNQPQHF
v_gene: TRBV29-1; j_gene: TRBJ2-3; CDR3aa: CSVLRADTQYF
v_gene: TRBV6-6; j_gene: TRBJ2-2; CDR3aa: CASSMRETGELFF
v_gene: TRBV5-1; j_gene: TRBJ1-1; CDR3aa: CASSLVGPERMNTEAFF
v_gene: TRBV7-9; j_gene: TRBJ2-1; CDR3aa: CASSSASGGAGDEQFF
v_gene: TRBV5-4; j_gene: TRBJ2-5; CDR3aa: CASSPGSGVGSKETQYF
v_gene: TRBV30; j_gene: TRBJ1-1; CDR3aa: CAWEKKGGRDTEAFF
v_gene: TRBV7-8; j_gene: TRBJ1-5; CDR3aa: CASSLVPVGGDQPQHF
v_gene: TRBV14; j_gene: TRBJ2-7; CDR3aa: CASSRDLAGYEQYF
v_gene: TRBV7-3; j_gene: TRBJ2-7; CDR3aa: CASSSAPNTYEQYF
v_gene: TRBV28; j_gene: TRBJ2-7; CDR3aa: CASSFGDRVEQYF
v_gene: TRBV5-1; j_gene: TRBJ2-6; CDR3aa: CASSLDSGAGANVLTF
v_gene: TRBV2; j_gene: TRBJ2-5; CDR3aa: CASSKAETQYF
v_gene: TRBV6-6; j_gene: TRBJ2-1; CDR3aa: CASWADYNEQFF
v_gene: TRBV9; j_gene: TRBJ1-3; CDR3aa: CASSPADRRFSGNTIYF
v_gene: TRBV7-8; j_gene: TRBJ2-1; CDR3aa: CASRPRVASYNEQFF
v_gene: TRBV28; j_gene: TRBJ1-2; CDR3aa: CASSLLPGFGGGYTF
v_gene: TRBV29-1; j_gene: TRBJ2-1; CDR3aa: CSVTGRASEQFF
v_gene: TRBV18; j_gene: TRBJ2-1; CDR3aa: CASSPQSSTNEQFF
v_gene: TRBV28; j_gene: TRBJ1-5; CDR3aa: CASTTGMTEAGQPQHF
v_gene: TRBV9; j_gene: TRBJ1-1; CDR3aa: CASSAGLTAGEAFF
v_gene: TRBV6-6; j_gene: TRBJ1-5; CDR3aa: CASNRQQNQPQHF
v_gene: TRBV6-1; j_gene: TRBJ1-1; CDR3aa: CASSDQLLNTEAFF
v_gene: TRBV19; j_gene: TRBJ1-1; CDR3aa: CASSMSRPAGYTEAFF
v_gene: TRBV11-2; j_gene: TRBJ2-5; CDR3aa: CASSLAGGLSGETQYF
v_gene: TRBV19; j_gene: TRBJ2-7; CDR3aa: CASSRGSRGNEQYF
v_gene: TRBV28; j_gene: TRBJ2-5; CDR3aa: CASIRRDSARETQYF
v_gene: TRBV29-1; j_gene: TRBJ1-4; CDR3aa: CSVGVTTNEKLFF
v_gene: TRBV5-1; j_gene: TRBJ2-4; CDR3aa: CASSFKGGQQTIQYF
v_gene: TRBV30; j_gene: TRBJ2-7; CDR3aa: CAWRNGPYKQYF
v_gene: TRBV19; j_gene: TRBJ1-1; CDR3aa: CASSMGSGNTEAFF
v_gene: TRBV23-1; j_gene: TRBJ2-7; CDR3aa: CASSHSGREGPSYEQYF
v_gene: TRBV7-6; j_gene: TRBJ2-2; CDR3aa: CASSLGTPGSTNTGELFF
v_gene: TRBV7-2; j_gene: TRBJ2-5; CDR3aa: CASSFPGLAGVHQGTQYF
v_gene: TRBV11-1; j_gene: TRBJ2-2; CDR3aa: CASSLELTSGRKNTGELFF
v_gene: TRBV19; j_gene: TRBJ1-2; CDR3aa: CASQDRSYGYTF
v_gene: TRBV7-9; j_gene: TRBJ2-2; CDR3aa: CASSLETKMTGELFF
v_gene: TRBV5-1; j_gene: TRBJ2-1; CDR3aa: CASSLRASGVYNEQFF
v_gene: TRBV7-2; j_gene: TRBJ1-2; CDR3aa: CASSLSWGAFGYTF
v_gene: TRBV4-2; j_gene: TRBJ1-2; CDR3aa: CASSQDLSTYYGYTF
v_gene: TRBV11-1; j_gene: -; CDR3aa: CASSLRAGPYEQYF
v_gene: TRBV10-3; j_gene: TRBJ2-1; CDR3aa: CAISDSWASGARDEQFF
v_gene: TRBV7-3; j_gene: TRBJ2-1; CDR3aa: CASSPPPLAGEQFF
v_gene: TRBV18; j_gene: TRBJ1-4; CDR3aa: CASLRDTNEKLFF
v_gene: TRBV4-3; j_gene: TRBJ2-1; CDR3aa: CASSQDRGGTYNEQFF
v_gene: TRBV7-9; j_gene: TRBJ2-3; CDR3aa: CASSLDYTGGDTQYF
v_gene: TRBV7-9; j_gene: TRBJ2-1; CDR3aa: CASSVGNRLANEQFF
v_gene: TRBV9; j_gene: TRBJ2-1; CDR3aa: CASSVLGTSSYNEQFF
v_gene: TRBV7-7; j_gene: TRBJ2-1; CDR3aa: CASSPSGRISYNEQFF
v_gene: TRBV10-1; j_gene: TRBJ2-1; CDR3aa: CASSEYPPRGRARNEQFF
v_gene: TRBV7-9; j_gene: TRBJ1-2; CDR3aa: CASSFGDYGYTF
v_gene: TRBV6-5; j_gene: TRBJ1-4; CDR3aa: CASRGVGEKLFF
v_gene: TRBV18; j_gene: TRBJ2-2; CDR3aa: CASSPPGRTGVGTGELFF
v_gene: TRBV6-6; j_gene: TRBJ2-2; CDR3aa: CASSPGEYTGELFF